The 29 T cell receptor beta chains reported below all come from one sample, sequenced in a study of T cells in Graves' hyperthyroidism and ophthalmopathy. Amplification yielded TCR beta CDR3 regions, with RNA transcripts as the source. Primed by the HTBI set, a first-round RT-PCR was run on the TCR CDR3. TCRdb used MiXCR to reprocess the multiplex PCR reads, holding one entry per CDR3 protein. Of around 440,000 distinct CDR3 sequences listed, 15% to 18% are singletons. Sequencing used blood. These receptors were collected from a woman aged 18 to 35 with Graves' hyperthyroidism.

The chain links TRBV4-1 to TRBJ2-3, with 13 bases identical to TRBD2. Losses at the gene ends were 3 bases for V and 2 bases for J; bases not matched to a gene: 5. Germline CDR1 is MGHRA and CDR2 is YSYEKL. The CDR3 runs 17 residues. CDR3 nucleotide sequence: TGCGCCAGCAGCCAGACCGGGACTAGCGGGGTCACAGATACGCAGTATTTT. The encoded protein is CASSQTGTSGVTDTQYF.

V is TRBV28 and J is TRBJ2-5, with a weak D call TRBD1 (5 bases). This CDR3 spans 14 amino acids. From germline, CDR1 is MDHEN and CDR2 SYDVKM. The germline V and J ends were trimmed by 6 bases and 9 bases, with 20 bases remaining between them. The CDR3 sequence: CASSSDRHGRAQYF. Written as DNA, the CDR3 is TGTGCCAGCAGCTCAGACCGGCATGGCAGGGCCCAGTACTTC.

This rearrangement joins TRBV2 to TRBJ2-5; no clear D. CDR1 and CDR2 (germline): SNHLY, FYNNEI. CDR3 length: 14 amino acids. The ends were cut back, 3 bases at V and 2 bases at J, with 10 bases in the middle. CDR3 in amino acids: CASSESSTQETQYF. The CDR3, as DNA: TGTGCCAGCAGTGAGAGTAGCACTCAAGAGACCCAGTACTTC.

In this sample, this clonotype turned up many times. The gene calls are TRBV5-5 and TRBJ1-4; tentative D call: TRBD1 (6 bases). Germline lookup yields CDR1 SGHKS and CDR2 YYEKEE (reference sequence). The CDR3 is 13 residues long. Trimming pared 4 bases from V and 13 bases from J, leaving 17 bases between. The CDR3 region has the DNA TGTGCCAGCAGCCAGTACTCAGGGGAGGGACTGTTTTTT. Protein product: CASSQYSGEGLFF.

This clonotype was recorded many times. The V call is TRBV6-1, the J call TRBJ2-7; 13 bases align to TRBD2. The V and J ends lost 4 bases and 0 bases, in that order; junction bases with no gene match: 6. The CDR3 is 17 amino acids. Germline V lookup: CDR1 MNHNS, CDR2 SASEGT. CDR3 sequence: CASSATSGRANSYEQYF. The CDR3, as DNA: TGTGCCAGCAGTGCCACTAGCGGGAGGGCCAACTCCTACGAGCAGTACTTC.

The rearrangement links TRBV12-3 or TRBV12-4 to TRBJ2-7; 8 bases align to TRBD2. The CDR3 is made up of 16 amino acids. With 1 base clipped from V and 3 bases from J, the junction kept 8 bases outside the gene matches. CDR3 DNA sequence: TGTGCCAGCAGTTTAGGGGGTAGCGGGATTCTCTACGAGCAGTACTTC. Translating it yields CASSLGGSGILYEQYF.

This clonotype was recorded at least ten times. This chain joins TRBV28 and TRBJ2-6; D ambiguous. Germline assignment: CDR1 MDHEN and CDR2 SYDVKM. Trimming took off 4 bases at V and 0 bases at J, with 7 bases between the two ends. This CDR3 is built from 15 residues. The CDR3 bases are TGTGCCAGCAGTTCGGGTATCTCTGGGGCCAACGTCCTGACTTTC. This gives the protein CASSSGISGANVLTF.

This clonotype appeared many times. One junction end disagrees with the germline gene, perhaps due to a read error. The chain links TRBV30 to TRBJ2-5; possible D gene TRBD2, 5 bases. CDR1 is GTSNPN, CDR2 SVGIG, per germline (reference sequence). There are 11 residues in the CDR3. In DNA, the CDR3 is TGTGCGTGGACGGGAAAAGAGACCCAGTACTTC. Residues: CAWTGKETQYF.

This clonotype was detected many times. The chain joins TRBV2 to TRBJ2-5, with D tentatively TRBD1 or TRBD2 (5 bases each). Per the germline V gene, CDR1 is SNHLY and CDR2 is FYNNEI. The CDR3 extends over 14 amino acids. Trimming took off 11 bases at V and 5 bases at J, with 21 bases between the two ends. The CDR3 loop reads CAGSYIGTTETQYF. DNA of the CDR3: TGTGCCGGATCGTACATAGGGACGACCGAGACCCAGTACTTC.

Many counts were recorded for this clonotype. The chain carries TRBV12-3 or TRBV12-4 and TRBJ2-7; the D is unclear. CDR3 length: 14 residues. V was trimmed by 5 bases and J by 5 bases, leaving 16 bases between them. CDR3 sequence reads: CASSPRVGKDEQYF. The DNA of the CDR3 is TGTGCCAGCAGTCCCCGTGTGGGAAAGGACGAGCAGTACTTC.

The sample holds many counts of this clonotype. This chain's CDR3 is CASSSTGATNEKLFF. For the CDR3, the DNA is TGTGCCAGCAGCTCCACGGGCGCAACTAATGAAAAACTGTTTTTT. J is TRBJ1-4 and V is TRBV11-2; no clear D. Germline-derived CDR1 and CDR2 are SGHAT and FQNNGV. The CDR3 totals 15 residues. V gave up 4 bases and J gave up 0 bases, with 9 bases separating them.

This sequence joins TRBV2 and TRBJ2-5; 10 positions agree with TRBD2. The germline gives CDR1 SNHLY, CDR2 FYNNEI. With 8 bases clipped from V and 1 base from J, the junction kept 4 bases outside the gene matches. This CDR3 is 14 amino acids long. CDR3 coding DNA: TGTGCCAGCCAACTAGCGGGGCCCCAAGAGACCCAGTACTTC. It yields the protein CASQLAGPQETQYF.

The sample holds many counts of this clonotype. The V and J genes are TRBV20-1 and TRBJ2-2; 10 bases match TRBD2. The CDR3 extends over 14 amino acids. The germline V gene has CDR1 DFQATT and CDR2 SNEGSKA (reference sequence). The J segment lost 1 base and the V segment lost 6 bases, leaving 2 bases of the junction unmatched. The CDR3 DNA is TGCAGTGCGATAGCGGGGGGGAACACCGGGGAGCTGTTTTTT. It translates to CSAIAGGNTGELFF.

Ten or more counts support this clonotype. The V call is TRBV11-2, the J call TRBJ1-2; D not certain. The CDR3 length is 12 residues. Germline V CDR1 and CDR2: SGHAT, FQNNGV. The germline V and J ends were trimmed by 0 bases and 7 bases, with 6 bases remaining between them. The CDR3 DNA follows: TGTGCCAGCAGCTTAGAAGGACGTGGCTACACCTTC. It encodes CASSLEGRGYTF.

In its sample, this clonotype was seen a few times. The rearrangement links TRBV11-1 to TRBJ1-3, with unresolved D. The CDR3 has 14 residues. Germline V gives CDR1 SGHAT, CDR2 FQDESV (reference sequence). Trimming stripped 5 bases from V and 0 bases from J, with 8 bases between. CDR3 in amino acids: CASSPSLSGNTIYF. The CDR3 DNA sequence: TGTGCCAGCAGCCCTTCCCTCTCTGGAAACACCATATATTTT.

This clonotype was recorded at least ten times. This chain uses TRBV3-1 with TRBJ2-3; 7 bases agree with TRBD1. V gave up 6 bases and J gave up 0 bases; unmatched junction bases: 6. The CDR3 loop spans 15 amino acids. The germline V gene encodes CDR1 LGHDT and CDR2 YNNKEL (reference sequence). Here the CDR3 reads CASRDGQVSTDTQYF. The CDR3 DNA sequence: TGTGCCAGCAGGGACGGACAGGTTAGCACAGATACGCAGTATTTT.

This clonotype was observed at least ten times. This chain links TRBV3-1 with TRBJ1-2; no definite D call. CDR3 length equals 13 residues. The V end was cut by 1 base, the J end by 7 bases, with 10 bases between. Germline V gene sequence: CDR1 LGHDT, CDR2 YNNKEL (reference sequence). The CDR3 region is CASSQVEGSGYTF. In nucleotides, the CDR3 is TGTGCCAGCAGCCAAGTGGAAGGGAGTGGCTACACCTTC.

This clonotype was seen repeatedly, ten times or more. The V gene is TRBV12-5, the J gene TRBJ2-1; D gene unclear. The CDR3 has 16 amino acids. The V gene lost 8 bases and the J gene lost 3 bases, with 20 bases spanning the gap. CDR1 and CDR2 from the germline V gene are LGHNT and FRNRAP. CDR3 amino acids: CASSLRAGLIYNEQFF. CDR3 DNA: TGTGCTAGTTCCCTCCGGGCAGGCCTGATCTACAATGAGCAGTTCTTC.

This clonotype was seen ten or more times. V usage is TRBV20-1 and J usage is TRBJ2-7; tentatively, D is TRBD2 (5 bases). V was trimmed by 6 bases and J by 3 bases, leaving 12 bases between them. The CDR3 loop spans 12 amino acids. Germline V lookup: CDR1 DFQATT, CDR2 SNEGSKA (reference sequence). The CDR3 coding sequence is TGCAGTGCGAAGCGGAGAGACTACGAGCAGTACTTC. It is translated as CSAKRRDYEQYF.

This clonotype came up many times. The rearrangement links TRBV2 to TRBJ1-5; 10 bases fit TRBD1. This CDR3 spans 18 amino acids. The V gene's germline CDR1 is SNHLY and CDR2 FYNNEI. The ends lost 3 bases at V and 1 base at J; junction bases unmatched: 9. This CDR3 is CASSEDRGVMESNQPQHF. CDR3 sequence (DNA): TGTGCCAGCAGTGAGGACAGGGGGGTGATGGAGAGCAATCAGCCCCAGCATTTT.

This clonotype was recorded many times. The chain employs TRBV5-5 and TRBJ2-7; 10 nucleotides match TRBD1. The CDR3 is 15 amino acids. The germline gives CDR1 SGHKS, CDR2 YYEKEE (reference sequence). V gave up 4 bases and J gave up 3 bases; unmatched junction bases: 7. CDR3 amino acids: CASSPSGTGVYEQYF. Here the CDR3 DNA reads TGTGCCAGCAGCCCGTCCGGGACAGGGGTCTACGAGCAGTACTTC.

The sample holds many counts of this clonotype. The CDR3 spells CASSPRGVDRAVGQPQHF. In DNA form, the CDR3 reads TGTGCCAGCTCACCACGTGGGGTAGACAGGGCGGTTGGCCAGCCCCAGCATTTT. The V and J genes are TRBV18 and TRBJ1-5; TRBD1 agrees at 7 bases. The CDR3 totals 18 residues. The V gene end was trimmed by 1 base and the J gene end by 7 bases; junction bases not matched to a gene: 16. In germline, CDR1 is KGHSH, CDR2 LQKENI.

The chain recombines TRBV2 with TRBJ2-2, with a weak D call TRBD1 (6 bases). CDR1 and CDR2 from the germline V gene are SNHLY and FYNNEI. The CDR3 loop spans 15 amino acids. Trimming took 4 bases from V and 2 from J, leaving 11 bases between them. CDR3 sequence: CASSGTAGNTGELFF. The CDR3 DNA follows: TGTGCCAGCAGTGGGACAGCTGGAAACACCGGGGAGCTGTTTTTT.

This clonotype was observed many times. This chain joins TRBV7-2 and TRBJ2-7; D possibly corresponds to TRBD2 (6 bases). The CDR3 has 14 amino acids. Per germline, CDR1 SGHTA and CDR2 FQGNSA. V lost 3 bases to trimming and J lost 0 bases, with 9 bases between them. The CDR3 sequence: CASSFGRFSYEQYF. The CDR3 region has the DNA TGTGCCAGCAGCTTTGGGAGGTTCTCCTACGAGCAGTACTTC.

The rearrangement uses TRBV7-2 and TRBJ1-2; D gene unclear. Germline V gene lookup returns CDR1 SGHTA and CDR2 FQGNSA. This CDR3 contains 15 residues. The V end lost 0 bases, the J end lost 4 bases, and 12 bases lay between the germline ends. DNA of the CDR3: TGTGCCAGCAGCTTAGCCCAAACACGGAGCTATGGCTACACCTTC. Residues: CASSLAQTRSYGYTF.

There are many counts of this clonotype. The V and J genes are TRBV3-1 and TRBJ1-6; TRBD1 agrees at 9 bases. Germline CDR1 LGHDT, CDR2 YNNKEL (reference sequence). The CDR3 is made up of 16 amino acids. Trimming took 5 bases from V and 9 from J; bases not matched to a gene: 11. The CDR3, as DNA: TGTGCCAGCAGCAAAGGGTTACAGGGGGCGCTTTCACCCCTCCACTTT. Encoded protein: CASSKGLQGALSPLHF.

In this sample, this clonotype turned up many times. The chain is built from TRBV27 and TRBJ2-5, with D unresolved. Trimming removed 5 bases from V and 4 bases from J, with 11 bases in between. This CDR3 spans 13 amino acids. From germline, CDR1 is MNHEY and CDR2 SMNVEV (reference sequence). CDR3 residues: CASSPRISETQYF. The CDR3 DNA reads TGTGCCAGCAGTCCCCGGATCTCAGAGACCCAGTACTTC.

Many counts were recorded for this clonotype. This CDR3 reads CASCASGKDNEQFF. Here the CDR3 DNA reads TGTGCCAGCTGTGCTTCCGGGAAGGACAATGAGCAGTTCTTC. The genes are TRBV7-9 and TRBJ2-1; perhaps TRBD2 as D (5 bases). Germline loops: CDR1 SEHNR, CDR2 FQNEAQ (reference sequence). This CDR3 has 14 residues. Trimming left V 8 bases short and J 5 bases short, with 16 bases between.

The CDR3 region is CASSLGGGENQPQHF. The CDR3 DNA reads TGCGCCAGCAGCCTGGGGGGGGGGGAGAATCAGCCCCAGCATTTT. The chain employs TRBV5-1 and TRBJ1-5, with a possible D match to TRBD1 (5 bases). There are 15 residues in the CDR3. The V gene lost 4 bases and the J gene lost 4 bases, with 15 bases spanning the gap. Germline V gene lookup returns CDR1 SGHRS and CDR2 YFSETQ.